This TCR beta chain was identified in a study of Tregs in tolerant kidney transplant recipients. Germline assignment: CDR1 MGHRA and CDR2 YSYEKL. V lost 0 bases and J lost 3, with 18 bases in between. The CDR3 contains 18 residues. Study findings and constraints: Findings come from small patient numbers and require larger validation. This study did not directly address biological reproducibility. Activated donor B cell expansion appeared to reveal the most relevant donor-specific TCRbeta repertoire.

Method: immunoSEQ multiplex PCR; TCRdb's copy keeps in-frame clones and lacks some. The data contain 15,000 to 18,000 clones, around 90% of them singletons. Comments on this clone: The antigen remains unidentified.

The chain combines TRBV4-1 with TRBJ1-5; D gene unclear. The sample was CD8+ T cells from blood. The source is a human donor in good health. The CDR3: CASSQDPRSPALNQPQHF. The CDR3 nucleotides are TGCGCCAGCAGCCAAGATCCGCGCAGTCCAGCACTCAATCAGCCCCAGCATTTT.